Listed here are 3 T cell receptor beta chains from one sample, sequenced in a study of T cell repertoires in cytomegalovirus infection. Each CDR3 protein gets one entry after TCRdb re-called the reads with MiXCR. In the table there are about 400,000 distinct CDR3 sequences, about 35% of which are singletons. These TCRs' antigens remain unknown. Sequencing was performed on cultured PBMCs, taken from culture after CMV antigen stimulation. The source of these receptors is a human donor in good health (CMV status not recorded). Some clones in this sample may be carry-over from other donors' samples.

The rearrangement joins TRBV12-5 to TRBJ2-1; TRBD2 aligns across 8 bases. Trimming removed 3 bases from V and 6 bases from J; junction bases left unmatched: 4. The CDR3 is made up of 14 amino acids. The germline CDR1 and CDR2 sequences are LGHNT and FRNRAP. CDR3 nucleotides: TGTGCTAGTGGTTTCGGGAGGGCCCTCAATGAGCAGTTCTTC. It specifies CASGFGRALNEQFF.

Notes on this clonotype: One end of the junction varies from germline; a read error may be responsible. The gene calls are TRBV7-2 and TRBJ2-7; D ambiguous. Germline values: CDR1 SGHTA, CDR2 FQGNSA. The CDR3 totals 12 residues. The CDR3 region is CASSSNSYERYF. The DNA for the CDR3 is TGTGCCAGCAGCTCTAATTCCTACGAGCGGTACTTC. Using reference TRBV7-2 and TRBJ2-7 for the parts outside the CDR3, the full variable domain is GAGVSQSPSNKVTEKGKDVELRCDPISGHTALYWYRQSLGQGLEFLIYFQGNSAPDKSGLPSDRFSAERTGGSVSTLTIQRTQQEDSAVYLCASSSNSYERYFGPGTRLTVT.

This clonotype was recorded at least ten times. V is TRBV7-2 and J is TRBJ2-5; possible D gene TRBD1, 5 bases. Deletions cut 1 base from V and 2 bases from J, with 17 bases between. The CDR3 spans 17 residues. CDR1 and CDR2 from the germline V gene are SGHTA and FQGNSA. The DNA of the CDR3 is TGTGCCAGCAGCTTAGTAGGGGCGCCCTGGCTGCAAGAGACCCAGTACTTC. It specifies CASSLVGAPWLQETQYF. Based on the CDR3 plus reference TRBV7-2 and TRBJ2-5, the full variable domain is GAGVSQSPSNKVTEKGKDVELRCDPISGHTALYWYRQSLGQGLEFLIYFQGNSAPDKSGLPSDRFSAERTGGSVSTLTIQRTQQEDSAVYLCASSLVGAPWLQETQYFGPGTRLLVL.